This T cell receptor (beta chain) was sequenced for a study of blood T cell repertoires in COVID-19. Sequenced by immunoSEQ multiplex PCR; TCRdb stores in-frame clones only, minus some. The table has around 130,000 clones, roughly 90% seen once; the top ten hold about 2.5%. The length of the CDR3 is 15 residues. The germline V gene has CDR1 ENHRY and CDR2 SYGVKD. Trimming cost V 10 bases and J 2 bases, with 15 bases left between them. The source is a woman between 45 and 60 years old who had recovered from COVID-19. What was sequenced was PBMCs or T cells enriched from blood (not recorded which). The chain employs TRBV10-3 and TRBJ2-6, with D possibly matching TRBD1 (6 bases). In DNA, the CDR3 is TGTGCCAGCTCAGGGGCACAGACTGGGGCCAACGTCCTGACTTTC. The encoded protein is CASSGAQTGANVLTF.